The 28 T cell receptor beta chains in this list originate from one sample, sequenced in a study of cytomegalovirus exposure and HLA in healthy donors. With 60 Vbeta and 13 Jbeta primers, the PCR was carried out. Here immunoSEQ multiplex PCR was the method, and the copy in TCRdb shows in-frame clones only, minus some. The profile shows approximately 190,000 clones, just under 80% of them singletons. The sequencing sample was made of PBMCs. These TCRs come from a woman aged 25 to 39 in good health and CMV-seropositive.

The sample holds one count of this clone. CDR3 in amino acids: CASSTKWEGTTDTQYF. CDR3 DNA: TGTGCCAGCTCTACGAAGTGGGAGGGGACCACAGATACGCAGTATTTT. The V gene is TRBV9, the J gene TRBJ2-3, with TRBD2 matching 7 bases. The CDR3 is 16 residues long. Losses at the gene ends were 7 bases for V and 2 bases for J; bases not matched to a gene: 13. Germline V gene lookup returns CDR1 SGDLS and CDR2 YYNGEE.

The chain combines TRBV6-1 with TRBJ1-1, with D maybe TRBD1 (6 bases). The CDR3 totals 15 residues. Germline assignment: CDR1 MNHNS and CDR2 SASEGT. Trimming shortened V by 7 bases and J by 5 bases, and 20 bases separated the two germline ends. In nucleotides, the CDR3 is TGTGCCAGCACCTCCCCGGCAGGGGTTGATACTGAAGCTTTCTTT. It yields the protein CASTSPAGVDTEAFF.

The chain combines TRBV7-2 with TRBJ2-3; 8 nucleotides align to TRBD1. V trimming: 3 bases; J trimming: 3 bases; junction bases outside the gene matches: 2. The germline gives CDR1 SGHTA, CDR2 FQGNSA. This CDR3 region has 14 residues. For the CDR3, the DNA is TGTGCCAGCAGCTTTAGACAGGGGACAGATACGCAGTATTTT. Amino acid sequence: CASSFRQGTDTQYF.

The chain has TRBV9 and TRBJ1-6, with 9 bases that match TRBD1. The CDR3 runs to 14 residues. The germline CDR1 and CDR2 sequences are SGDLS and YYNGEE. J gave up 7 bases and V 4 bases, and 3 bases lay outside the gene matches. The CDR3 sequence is CASSHGTGNSPLHF. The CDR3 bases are TGTGCCAGCAGCCACGGGACAGGGAATTCACCCCTCCACTTT.

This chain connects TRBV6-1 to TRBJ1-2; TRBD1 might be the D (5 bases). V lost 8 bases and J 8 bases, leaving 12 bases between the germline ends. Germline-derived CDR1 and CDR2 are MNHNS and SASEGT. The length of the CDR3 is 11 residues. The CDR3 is CASADSYGYTF. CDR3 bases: TGTGCCAGCGCCGACAGTTACGGCTACACCTTC.

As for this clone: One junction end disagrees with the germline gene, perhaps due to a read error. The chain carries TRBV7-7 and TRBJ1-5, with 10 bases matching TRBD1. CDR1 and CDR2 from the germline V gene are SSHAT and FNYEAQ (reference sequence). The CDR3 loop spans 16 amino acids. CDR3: CASSLAGQGQGMSQHF. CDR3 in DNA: TGTGCTAGCAGCTTAGCGGGACAGGGGCAGGGGATGTCCCAGCATTTT. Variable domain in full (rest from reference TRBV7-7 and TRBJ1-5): GAGVSQSPRYKVTKRGQDVTLRCDPISSHATLYWYQQALGQGPEFLTYFNYEAQPDKSGLPSDRFSAERPEGSISTLTIQRTEQRDSAMYRCASSLAGQGQGMSQHFGDGTRLSIL.

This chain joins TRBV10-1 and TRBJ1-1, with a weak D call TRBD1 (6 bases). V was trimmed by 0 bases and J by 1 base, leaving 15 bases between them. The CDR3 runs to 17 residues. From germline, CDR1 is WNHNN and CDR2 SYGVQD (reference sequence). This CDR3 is CASSESIWGGRNTEAFF. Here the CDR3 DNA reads TGCGCCAGCAGTGAGTCCATTTGGGGGGGCAGGAACACTGAAGCTTTCTTT.

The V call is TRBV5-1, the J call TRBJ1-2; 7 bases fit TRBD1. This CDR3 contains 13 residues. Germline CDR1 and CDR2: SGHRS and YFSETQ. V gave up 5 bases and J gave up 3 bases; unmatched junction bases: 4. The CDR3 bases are TGCGCCAGCAGTAATACAGGGGACTATGGCTACACCTTC. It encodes CASSNTGDYGYTF.

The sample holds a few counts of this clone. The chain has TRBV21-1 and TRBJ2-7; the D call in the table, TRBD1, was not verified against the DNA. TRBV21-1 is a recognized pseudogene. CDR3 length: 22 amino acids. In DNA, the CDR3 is TGTGCCAGCAGCAAAGCGGGGGCACTGACCCCCCAACCTCTCCTGCGTCCCTACGAGCAGTACTTC. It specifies CASSKAGALTPQPLLRPYEQYF.

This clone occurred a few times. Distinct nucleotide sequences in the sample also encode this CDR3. The CDR3: CASSFLNTEAFF. As DNA, the CDR3 is TGTGCCAGCAGTTTCTTGAACACTGAAGCTTTCTTT. V is TRBV28 and J is TRBJ1-1; D is unclear. The CDR3 spans 12 residues. CDR1 and CDR2 from the germline V gene are MDHEN and SYDVKM. The V end was cut by 3 bases, the J end by 0 bases, with 2 bases between.

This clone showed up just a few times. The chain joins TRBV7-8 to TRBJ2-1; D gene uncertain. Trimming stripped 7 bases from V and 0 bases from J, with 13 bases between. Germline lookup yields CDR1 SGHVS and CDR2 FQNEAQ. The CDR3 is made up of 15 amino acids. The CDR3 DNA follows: TGTGCCAGCACCAACACGATAAGCTCCTACAATGAGCAGTTCTTC. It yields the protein CASTNTISSYNEQFF. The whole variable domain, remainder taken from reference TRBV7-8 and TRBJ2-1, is GAGVSQSPRYKVAKRGQDVALRCDPISGHVSLFWYQQALGQGPEFLTYFQNEAQLDKSGLPSDRFFAERPEGSVSTLKIQRTQQEDSAVYLCASTNTISSYNEQFFGPGTRLTVL.

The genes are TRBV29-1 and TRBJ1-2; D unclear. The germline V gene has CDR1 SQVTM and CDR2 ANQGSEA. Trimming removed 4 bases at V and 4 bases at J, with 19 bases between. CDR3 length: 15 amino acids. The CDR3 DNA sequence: TGCAGCGTTGTCTCTAGGAGGGCAGGAGGCTATGGCTACACCTTC. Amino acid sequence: CSVVSRRAGGYGYTF.

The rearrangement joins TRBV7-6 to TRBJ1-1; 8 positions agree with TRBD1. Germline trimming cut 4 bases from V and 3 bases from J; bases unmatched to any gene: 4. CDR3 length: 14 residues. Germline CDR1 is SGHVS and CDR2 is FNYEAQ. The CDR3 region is CASSSQGADTEAFF. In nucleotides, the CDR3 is TGTGCCAGCAGCTCCCAGGGGGCGGACACTGAAGCTTTCTTT.

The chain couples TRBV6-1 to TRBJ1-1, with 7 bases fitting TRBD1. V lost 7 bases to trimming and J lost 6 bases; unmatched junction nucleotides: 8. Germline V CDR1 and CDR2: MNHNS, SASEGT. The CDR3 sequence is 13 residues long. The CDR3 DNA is TGTGCCAGCACCACAGGGGTTTGGGCTGAAGCTTTCTTT. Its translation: CASTTGVWAEAFF.

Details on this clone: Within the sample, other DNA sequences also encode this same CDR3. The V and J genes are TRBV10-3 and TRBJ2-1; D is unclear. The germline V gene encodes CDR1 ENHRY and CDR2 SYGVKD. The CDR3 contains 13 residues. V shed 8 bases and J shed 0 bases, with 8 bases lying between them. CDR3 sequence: CAIRGSSYNEQFF. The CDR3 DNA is TGTGCCATCCGCGGAAGCTCCTACAATGAGCAGTTCTTC.

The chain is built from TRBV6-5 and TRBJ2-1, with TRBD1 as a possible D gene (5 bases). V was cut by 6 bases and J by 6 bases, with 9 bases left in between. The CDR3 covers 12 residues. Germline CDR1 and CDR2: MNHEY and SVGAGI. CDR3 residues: CASSLQGNEQFF. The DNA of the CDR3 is TGTGCCAGCAGCCTTCAGGGCAATGAGCAGTTCTTC.

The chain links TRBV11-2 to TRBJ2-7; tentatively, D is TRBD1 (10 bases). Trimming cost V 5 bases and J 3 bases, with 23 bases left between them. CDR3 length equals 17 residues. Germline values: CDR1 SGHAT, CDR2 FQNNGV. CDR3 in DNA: TGTGCCAGCAGCCTAACCCTAGCGGGGACAGGGGTCTACGAGCAGTACTTC. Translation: CASSLTLAGTGVYEQYF. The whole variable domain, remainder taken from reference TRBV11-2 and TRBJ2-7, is EAGVAQSPRYKIIEKRQSVAFWCNPISGHATLYWYQQILGQGPKLLIQFQNNGVVDDSQLPKDRFSAERLKGVDSTLKIQPAKLEDSAVYLCASSLTLAGTGVYEQYFGPGTRLTVT.

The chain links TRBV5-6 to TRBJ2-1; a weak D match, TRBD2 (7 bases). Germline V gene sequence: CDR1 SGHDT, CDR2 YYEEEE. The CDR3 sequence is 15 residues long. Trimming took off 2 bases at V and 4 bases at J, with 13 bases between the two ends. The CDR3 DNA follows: TGTGCCAGCAGCTTCCGGGGGGCGGTATACAATGAGCAGTTCTTC. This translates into CASSFRGAVYNEQFF. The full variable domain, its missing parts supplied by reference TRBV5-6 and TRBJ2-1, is DAGVTQSPTHLIKTRGQQVTLRCSPKSGHDTVSWYQQALGQGPQFIFQYYEEEERQRGNFPDRFSGHQFPNYSSELNVNALLLGDSALYLCASSFRGAVYNEQFFGPGTRLTVL.

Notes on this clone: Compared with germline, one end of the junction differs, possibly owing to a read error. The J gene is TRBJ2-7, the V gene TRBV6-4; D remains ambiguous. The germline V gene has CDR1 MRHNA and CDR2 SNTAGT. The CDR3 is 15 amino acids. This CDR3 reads CASSEYARSSYGQYF. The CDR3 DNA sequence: TGTGCCAGCAGTGAATATGCTCGGAGCTCCTACGGGCAGTACTTC.

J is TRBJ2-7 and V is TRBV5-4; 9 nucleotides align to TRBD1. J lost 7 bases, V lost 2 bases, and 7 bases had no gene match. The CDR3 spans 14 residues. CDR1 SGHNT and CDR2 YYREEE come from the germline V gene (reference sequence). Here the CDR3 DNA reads TGTGCCAGCAGCTTAGCCGGGACAGGGAGTGAGCAGTACTTC. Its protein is CASSLAGTGSEQYF. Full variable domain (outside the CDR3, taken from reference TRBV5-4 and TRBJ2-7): ETGVTQSPTHLIKTRGQQVTLRCSSQSGHNTVSWYQQALGQGPQFIFQYYREEENGRGNFPPRFSGLQFPNYSSELNVNALELDDSALYLCASSLAGTGSEQYFGPGTRLTVT.

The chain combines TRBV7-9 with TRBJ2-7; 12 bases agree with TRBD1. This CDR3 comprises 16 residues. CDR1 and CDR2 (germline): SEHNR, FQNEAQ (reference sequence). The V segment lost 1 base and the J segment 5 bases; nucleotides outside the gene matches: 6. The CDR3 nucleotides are TGTGCCAGCAGCTTAGGGGGTGGGACAGGGGGCAACGAGCAGTACTTC. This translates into CASSLGGGTGGNEQYF.

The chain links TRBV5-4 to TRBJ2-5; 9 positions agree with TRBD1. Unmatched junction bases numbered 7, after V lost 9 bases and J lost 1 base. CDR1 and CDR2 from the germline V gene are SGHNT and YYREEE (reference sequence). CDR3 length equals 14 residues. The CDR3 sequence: CAIGTGSFQETQYF. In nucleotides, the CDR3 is TGTGCCATAGGGACAGGGTCTTTCCAAGAGACCCAGTACTTC.

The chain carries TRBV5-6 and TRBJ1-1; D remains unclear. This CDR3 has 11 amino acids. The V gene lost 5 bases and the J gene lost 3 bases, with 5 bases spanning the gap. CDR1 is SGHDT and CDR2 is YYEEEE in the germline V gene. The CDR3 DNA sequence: TGTGCCAGCAGTTCTTACACTGAAGCTTTCTTT. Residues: CASSSYTEAFF.

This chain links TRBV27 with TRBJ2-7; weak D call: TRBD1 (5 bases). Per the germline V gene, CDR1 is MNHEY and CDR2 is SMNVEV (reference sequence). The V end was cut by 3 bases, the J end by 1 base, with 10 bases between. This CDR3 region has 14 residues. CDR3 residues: CASSFQGQSYEQYF. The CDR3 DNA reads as TGTGCCAGCAGTTTCCAGGGCCAGTCCTACGAGCAGTACTTC.

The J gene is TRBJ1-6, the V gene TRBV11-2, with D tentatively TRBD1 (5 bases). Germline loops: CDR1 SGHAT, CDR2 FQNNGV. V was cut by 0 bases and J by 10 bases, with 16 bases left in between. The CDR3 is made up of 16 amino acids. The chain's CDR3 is CASSLEGPNAGSPLHF. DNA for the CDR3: TGTGCCAGCAGCTTAGAGGGGCCCAACGCCGGGTCACCCCTCCACTTT.

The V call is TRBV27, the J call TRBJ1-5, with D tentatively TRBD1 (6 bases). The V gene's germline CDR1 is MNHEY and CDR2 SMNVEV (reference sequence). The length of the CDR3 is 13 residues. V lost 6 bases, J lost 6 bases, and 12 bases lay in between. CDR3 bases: TGTGCCAGCAGACAGGGTGCTGGTCAGCCCCAGCATTTT. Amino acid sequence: CASRQGAGQPQHF.

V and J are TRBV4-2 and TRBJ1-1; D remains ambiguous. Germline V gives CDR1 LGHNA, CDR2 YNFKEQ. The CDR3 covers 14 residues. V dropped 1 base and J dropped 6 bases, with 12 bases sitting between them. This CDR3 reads CASSQGGGFSEAFF. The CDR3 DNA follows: TGTGCCAGCAGCCAAGGCGGAGGATTCTCTGAAGCTTTCTTT.

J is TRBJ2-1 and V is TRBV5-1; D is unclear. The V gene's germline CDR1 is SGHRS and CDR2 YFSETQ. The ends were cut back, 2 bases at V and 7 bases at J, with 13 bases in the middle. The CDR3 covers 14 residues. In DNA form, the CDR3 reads TGCGCCAGCAGCTTCCACTTAAGTGGTAATGAGCAGTTCTTC. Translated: CASSFHLSGNEQFF.